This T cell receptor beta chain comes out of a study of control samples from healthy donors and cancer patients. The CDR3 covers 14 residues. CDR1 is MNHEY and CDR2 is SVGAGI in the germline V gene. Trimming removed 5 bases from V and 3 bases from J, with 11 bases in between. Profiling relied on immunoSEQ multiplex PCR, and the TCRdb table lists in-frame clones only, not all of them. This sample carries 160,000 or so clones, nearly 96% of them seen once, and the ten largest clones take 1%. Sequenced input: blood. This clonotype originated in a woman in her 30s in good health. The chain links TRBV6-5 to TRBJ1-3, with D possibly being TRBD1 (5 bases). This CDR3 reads CASSPREIGNTIYF. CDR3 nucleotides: TGTGCCAGCAGTCCCAGGGAAATTGGAAACACCATATATTTT.